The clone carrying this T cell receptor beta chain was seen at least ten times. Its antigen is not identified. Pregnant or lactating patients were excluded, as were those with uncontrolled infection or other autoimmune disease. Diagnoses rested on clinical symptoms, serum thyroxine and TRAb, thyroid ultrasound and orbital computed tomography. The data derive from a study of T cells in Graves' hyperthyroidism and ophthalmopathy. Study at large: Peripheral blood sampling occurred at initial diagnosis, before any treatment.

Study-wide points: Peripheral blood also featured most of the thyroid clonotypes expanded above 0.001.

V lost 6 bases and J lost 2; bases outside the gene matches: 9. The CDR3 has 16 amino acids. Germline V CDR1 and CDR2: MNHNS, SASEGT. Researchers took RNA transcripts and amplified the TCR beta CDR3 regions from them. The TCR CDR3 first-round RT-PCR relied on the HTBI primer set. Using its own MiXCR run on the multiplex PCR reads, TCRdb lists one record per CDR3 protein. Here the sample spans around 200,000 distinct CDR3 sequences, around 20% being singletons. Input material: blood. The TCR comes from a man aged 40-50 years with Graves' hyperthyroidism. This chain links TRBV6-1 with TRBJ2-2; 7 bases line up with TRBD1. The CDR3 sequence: CASSPEGDRNTGELFF. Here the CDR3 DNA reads TGTGCCAGCAGCCCCGAGGGGGACAGAAACACCGGGGAGCTGTTTTTT.